The source of this TCR beta chain is a study of human T cells and chemical hapten exposure. Study-wide results and caveats: DPC sensitization produced no change in TCRs with frequency above 1 in 1000. Patch test score was positively correlated with the counts of TCRs that had expanded at PT1.

V was clipped by 5 bases and J by 6 bases, with 12 bases between them. Germline CDR1 SGHTA, CDR2 FQGTGA. This CDR3 has 13 residues. Per the study methods: Sample TCR totals centred on a median of approximately 96,000, ranging about 20,000 to 700,000. A single record per CDR3 protein comes from TCRdb applying MiXCR to the RACE reads. The V and J calls follow TCRdb's processing rather than the paper's. Of about 160,000 distinct CDR3 sequences in the sample, about 27% were seen once. Comments on this clonotype: Its antigen remains unidentified.

The time point: patch test 3, about 24 weeks after DPC sensitization. Specified treatment: therapeutic diphenylcyclopropenone sensitization with weekly scalp DPC. Those who donated were patients with alopecia, 18 to 70 years of age, and suitable for DPC. The clonotype originates from a young woman with alopecia areata. Some clones in this sample may be carry-over from other donors' samples. The sequencing used whole blood, collected in connection with sensitization to the hapten diphenylcyclopropenone (DPC). This rearrangement joins TRBV7-3 to TRBJ2-3, with a weak D call TRBD2 (5 bases). The CDR3 region has the DNA TGTGCCAGCAGCCTAGATAGAGGGGATACGCAGTATTTT. Encoded protein: CASSLDRGDTQYF.